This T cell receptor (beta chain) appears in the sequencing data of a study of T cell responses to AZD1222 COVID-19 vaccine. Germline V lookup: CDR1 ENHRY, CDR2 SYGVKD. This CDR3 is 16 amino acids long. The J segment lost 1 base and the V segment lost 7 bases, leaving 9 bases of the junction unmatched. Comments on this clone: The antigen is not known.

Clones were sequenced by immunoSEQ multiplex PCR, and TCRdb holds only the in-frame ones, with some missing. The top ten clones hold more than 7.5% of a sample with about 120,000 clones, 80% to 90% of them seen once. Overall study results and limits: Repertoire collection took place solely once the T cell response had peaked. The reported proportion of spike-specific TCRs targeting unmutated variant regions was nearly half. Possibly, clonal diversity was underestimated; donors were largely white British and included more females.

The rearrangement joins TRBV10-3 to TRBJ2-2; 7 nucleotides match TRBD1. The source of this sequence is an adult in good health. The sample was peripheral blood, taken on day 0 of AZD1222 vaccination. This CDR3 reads CAITRQGVGNTGELFF. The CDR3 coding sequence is TGTGCCATCACTAGACAGGGAGTGGGGAACACCGGGGAGCTGTTTTTT.